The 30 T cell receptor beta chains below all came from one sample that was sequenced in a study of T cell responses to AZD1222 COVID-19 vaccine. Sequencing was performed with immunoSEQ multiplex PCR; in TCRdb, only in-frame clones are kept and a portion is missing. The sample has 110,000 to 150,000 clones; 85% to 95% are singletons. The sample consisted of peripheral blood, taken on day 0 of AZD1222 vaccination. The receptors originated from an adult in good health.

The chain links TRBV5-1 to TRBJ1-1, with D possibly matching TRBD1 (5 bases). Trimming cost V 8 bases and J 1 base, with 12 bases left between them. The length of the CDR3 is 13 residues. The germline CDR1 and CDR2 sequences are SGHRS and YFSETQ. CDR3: CASGDGGNTEAFF. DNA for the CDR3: TGCGCCAGTGGGGACGGGGGGAACACTGAAGCTTTCTTT.

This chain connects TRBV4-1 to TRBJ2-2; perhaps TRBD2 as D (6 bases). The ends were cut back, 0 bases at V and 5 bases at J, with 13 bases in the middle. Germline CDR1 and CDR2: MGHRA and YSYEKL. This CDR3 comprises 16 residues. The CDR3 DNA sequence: TGCGCCAGCAGCCAAGAGACGGGAGAGAGGACCGGGGAGCTGTTTTTT. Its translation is CASSQETGERTGELFF.

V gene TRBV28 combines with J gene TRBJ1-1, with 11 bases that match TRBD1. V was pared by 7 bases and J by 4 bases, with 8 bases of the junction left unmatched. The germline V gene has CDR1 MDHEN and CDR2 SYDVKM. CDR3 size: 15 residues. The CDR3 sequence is CASTPGGQGATEAFF. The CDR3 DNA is TGTGCCAGCACCCCAGGAGGACAGGGGGCCACTGAAGCTTTCTTT.

CDR3 amino acids: CASRPGTSLYNEQFF. CDR3 sequence (DNA): TGTGCCAGCCGACCTGGGACTAGCCTCTACAATGAGCAGTTCTTC. The chain links TRBV9 to TRBJ2-1; 9 nucleotides line up with TRBD2. The V gene end was trimmed by 7 bases and the J gene end by 3 bases; junction bases not matched to a gene: 8. The CDR3 contains 15 residues. Germline CDR1 is SGDLS and CDR2 is YYNGEE.

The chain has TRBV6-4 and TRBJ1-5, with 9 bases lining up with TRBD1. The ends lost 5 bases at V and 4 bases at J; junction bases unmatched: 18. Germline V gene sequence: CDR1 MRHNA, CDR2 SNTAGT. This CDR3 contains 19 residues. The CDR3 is CASSQGTGSIQGGNQPQHF. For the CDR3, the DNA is TGTGCCAGCAGTCAAGGGACAGGGTCAATTCAGGGAGGTAATCAGCCCCAGCATTTT.

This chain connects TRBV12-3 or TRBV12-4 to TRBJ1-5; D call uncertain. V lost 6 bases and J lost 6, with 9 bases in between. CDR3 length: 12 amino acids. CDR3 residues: CASRNRGQPQHF. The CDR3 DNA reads TGTGCCAGCAGGAATCGGGGTCAGCCCCAGCATTTT.

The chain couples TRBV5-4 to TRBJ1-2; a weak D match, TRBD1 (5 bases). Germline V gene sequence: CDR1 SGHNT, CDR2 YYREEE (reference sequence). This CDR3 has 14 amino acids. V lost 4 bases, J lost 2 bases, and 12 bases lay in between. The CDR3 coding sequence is TGTGCCAGCAGCCCCATCGGGGGGAACTATGGCTACACCTTC. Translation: CASSPIGGNYGYTF.

The CDR3, as DNA: TGCGCCAGCAGCTTGGCGGGATGGAGGGCTGGAAACACCATATATTTT. Its translation is CASSLAGWRAGNTIYF. This chain joins TRBV5-1 and TRBJ1-3; no clear D. V lost 0 bases and J lost 2, with 12 bases in between. Germline CDR1 reads SGHRS; CDR2 reads YFSETQ. CDR3 length equals 16 residues.

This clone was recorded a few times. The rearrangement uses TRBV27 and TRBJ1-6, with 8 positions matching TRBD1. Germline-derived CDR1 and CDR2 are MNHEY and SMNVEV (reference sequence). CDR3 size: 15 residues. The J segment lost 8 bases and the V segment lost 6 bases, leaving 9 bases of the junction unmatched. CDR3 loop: CASSYDRGGDSPLHF. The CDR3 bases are TGTGCCAGCAGCTACGACAGGGGAGGGGATTCACCCCTCCACTTT.

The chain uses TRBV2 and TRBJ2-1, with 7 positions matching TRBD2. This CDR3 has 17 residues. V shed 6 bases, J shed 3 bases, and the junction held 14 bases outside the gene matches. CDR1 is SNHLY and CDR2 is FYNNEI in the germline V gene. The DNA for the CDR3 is TGTGCCAGCAGGGAGGGTGTTGGCGGGGGTAACTACAATGAGCAGTTCTTC. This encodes CASREGVGGGNYNEQFF.

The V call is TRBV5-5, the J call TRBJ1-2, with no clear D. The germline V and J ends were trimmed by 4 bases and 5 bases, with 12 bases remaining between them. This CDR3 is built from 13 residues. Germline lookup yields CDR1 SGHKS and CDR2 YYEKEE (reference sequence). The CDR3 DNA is TGTGCCAGCAGCCCGAGTCCTCGGTATGGCTACACCTTC. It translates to CASSPSPRYGYTF.

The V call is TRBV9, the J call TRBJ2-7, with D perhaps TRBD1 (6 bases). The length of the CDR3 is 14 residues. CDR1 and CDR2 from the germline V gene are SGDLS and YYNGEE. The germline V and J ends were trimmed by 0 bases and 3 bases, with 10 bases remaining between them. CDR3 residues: CASSVGWTDYEQYF. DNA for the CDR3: TGTGCCAGCAGCGTAGGGTGGACAGACTACGAGCAGTACTTC.

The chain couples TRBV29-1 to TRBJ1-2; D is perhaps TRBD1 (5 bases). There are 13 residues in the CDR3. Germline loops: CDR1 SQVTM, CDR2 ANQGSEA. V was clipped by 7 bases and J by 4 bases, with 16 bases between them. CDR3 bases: TGCAGCGCTGCCGGGGGGATCGGCTATGGCTACACCTTC. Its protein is CSAAGGIGYGYTF.

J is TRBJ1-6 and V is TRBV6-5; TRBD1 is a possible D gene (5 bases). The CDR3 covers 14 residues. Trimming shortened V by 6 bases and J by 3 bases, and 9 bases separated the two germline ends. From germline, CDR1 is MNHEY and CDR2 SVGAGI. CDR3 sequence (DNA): TGTGCCAGCAGGCCCCAGGGCTATAATTCACCCCTCCACTTT. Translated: CASRPQGYNSPLHF.

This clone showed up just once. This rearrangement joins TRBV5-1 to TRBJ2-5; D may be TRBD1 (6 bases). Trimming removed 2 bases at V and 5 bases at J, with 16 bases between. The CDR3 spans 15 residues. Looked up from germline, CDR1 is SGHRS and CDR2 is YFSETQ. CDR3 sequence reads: CASSFVLGARETQYF. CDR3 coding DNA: TGCGCCAGCAGCTTTGTTTTGGGGGCCAGGGAGACCCAGTACTTC.

The CDR3 DNA reads TGTGCCAGCAGCGTAGGGCGGGGCTCCTACAATGAGCAGTTCTTC. It is translated as CASSVGRGSYNEQFF. The rearrangement uses TRBV9 and TRBJ2-1; maybe TRBD2 (6 bases). Trimming took off 0 bases at V and 0 bases at J, with 7 bases between the two ends. Germline assignment: CDR1 SGDLS and CDR2 YYNGEE. This CDR3 has 15 residues.

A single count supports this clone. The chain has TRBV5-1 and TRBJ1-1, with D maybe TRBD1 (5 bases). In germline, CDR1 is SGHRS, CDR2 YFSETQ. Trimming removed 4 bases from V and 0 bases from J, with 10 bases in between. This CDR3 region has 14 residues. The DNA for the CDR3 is TGCGCCAGCAGCCTGGACATGCTGAACACTGAAGCTTTCTTT. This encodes CASSLDMLNTEAFF. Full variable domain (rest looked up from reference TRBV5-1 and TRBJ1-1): KAGVTQTPRYLIKTRGQQVTLSCSPISGHRSVSWYQQTPGQGLQFLFEYFSETQRNKGNFPGRFSGRQFSNSRSEMNVSTLELGDSALYLCASSLDMLNTEAFFGQGTRLTVV.

Written as DNA, the CDR3 is TGTGCCAGCACACAGGGCTACGAGCAGTACTTC. Protein product: CASTQGYEQYF. J is TRBJ2-7 and V is TRBV6-5; possibly TRBD1 for D (6 bases). The ends were cut back, 7 bases at V and 3 bases at J, with 7 bases in the middle. Germline V gene lookup returns CDR1 MNHEY and CDR2 SVGAGI. There are 11 residues in the CDR3.

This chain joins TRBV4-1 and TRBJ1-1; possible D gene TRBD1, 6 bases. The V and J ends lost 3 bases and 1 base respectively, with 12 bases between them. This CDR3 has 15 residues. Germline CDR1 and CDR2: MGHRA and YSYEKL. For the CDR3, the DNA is TGCGCCAGCAGCCATTTCAGGGGAGAGAACACTGAAGCTTTCTTT. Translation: CASSHFRGENTEAFF.

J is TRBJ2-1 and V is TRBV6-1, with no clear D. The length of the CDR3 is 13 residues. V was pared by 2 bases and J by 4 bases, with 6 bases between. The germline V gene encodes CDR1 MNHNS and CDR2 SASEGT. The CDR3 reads CASSEPWYNEQFF. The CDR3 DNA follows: TGTGCCAGCAGTGAACCCTGGTACAATGAGCAGTTCTTC.

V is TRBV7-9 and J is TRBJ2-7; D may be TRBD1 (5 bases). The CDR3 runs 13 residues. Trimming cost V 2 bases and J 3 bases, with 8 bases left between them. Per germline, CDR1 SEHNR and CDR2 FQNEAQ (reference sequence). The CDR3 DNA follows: TGTGCCAGCAGCTTAAATAGGGGCTACGAGCAGTACTTC. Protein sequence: CASSLNRGYEQYF.

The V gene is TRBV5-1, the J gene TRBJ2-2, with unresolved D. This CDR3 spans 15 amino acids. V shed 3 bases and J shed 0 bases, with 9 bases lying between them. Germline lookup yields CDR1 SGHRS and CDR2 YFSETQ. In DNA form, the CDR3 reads TGCGCCAGCAGCTACGCTGCTGCGAACACCGGGGAGCTGTTTTTT. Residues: CASSYAAANTGELFF.

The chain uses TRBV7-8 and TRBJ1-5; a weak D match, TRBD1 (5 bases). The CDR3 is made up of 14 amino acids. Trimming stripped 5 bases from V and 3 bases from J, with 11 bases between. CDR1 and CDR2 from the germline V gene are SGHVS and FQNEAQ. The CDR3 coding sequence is TGTGCCAGCAGCCCCCGGACATTCAATCAGCCCCAGCATTTT. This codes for CASSPRTFNQPQHF.

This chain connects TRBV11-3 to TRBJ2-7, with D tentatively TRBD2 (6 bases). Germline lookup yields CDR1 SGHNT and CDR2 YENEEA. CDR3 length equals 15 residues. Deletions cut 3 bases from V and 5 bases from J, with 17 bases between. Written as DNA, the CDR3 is TGTGCCAGCAGCTTGGGGACTGTCTCTACAGACGAGCAGTACTTC. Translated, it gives CASSLGTVSTDEQYF. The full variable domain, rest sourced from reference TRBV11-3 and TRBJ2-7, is EAGVVQSPRYKIIEKKQPVAFWCNPISGHNTLYWYLQNLGQGPELLIRYENEEAVDDSQLPKDRFSAERLKGVDSTLKIQPAELGDSAVYLCASSLGTVSTDEQYFGPGTRLTVT.

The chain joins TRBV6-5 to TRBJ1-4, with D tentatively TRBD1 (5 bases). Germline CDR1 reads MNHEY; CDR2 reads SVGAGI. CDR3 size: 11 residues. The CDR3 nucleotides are TGTGCGACAGCAACTAATGAAAAACTGTTTTTT. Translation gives CATATNEKLFF.

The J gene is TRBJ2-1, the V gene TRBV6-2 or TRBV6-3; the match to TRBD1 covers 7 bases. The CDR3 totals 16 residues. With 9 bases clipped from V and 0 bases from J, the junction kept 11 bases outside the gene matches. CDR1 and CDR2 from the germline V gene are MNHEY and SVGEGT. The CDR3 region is CASSRPRDSSYNEQFF. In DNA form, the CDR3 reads TGTGCCAGTAGTCGTCCTCGGGACAGCTCCTACAATGAGCAGTTCTTC.

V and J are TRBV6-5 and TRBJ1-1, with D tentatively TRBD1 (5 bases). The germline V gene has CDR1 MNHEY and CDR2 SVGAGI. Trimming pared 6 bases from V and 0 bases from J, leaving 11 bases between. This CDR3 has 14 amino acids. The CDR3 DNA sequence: TGTGCCAGCAGCAAGGGACTCCTGAACACTGAAGCTTTCTTT. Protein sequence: CASSKGLLNTEAFF.

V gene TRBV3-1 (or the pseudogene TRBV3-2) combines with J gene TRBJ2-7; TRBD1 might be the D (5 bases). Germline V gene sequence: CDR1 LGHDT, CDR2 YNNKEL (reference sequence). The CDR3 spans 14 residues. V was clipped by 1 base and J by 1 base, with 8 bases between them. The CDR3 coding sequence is TGTGCCAGCAGCCAAGGTAGGGGTTCCTACGAGCAGTACTTC. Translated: CASSQGRGSYEQYF.

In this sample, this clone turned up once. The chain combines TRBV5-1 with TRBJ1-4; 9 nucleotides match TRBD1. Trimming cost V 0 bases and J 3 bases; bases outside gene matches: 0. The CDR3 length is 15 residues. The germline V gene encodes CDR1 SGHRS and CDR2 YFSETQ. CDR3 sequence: CASSLDRGPNEKLFF. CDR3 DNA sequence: TGCGCCAGCAGCTTGGACAGGGGGCCTAATGAAAAACTGTTTTTT.

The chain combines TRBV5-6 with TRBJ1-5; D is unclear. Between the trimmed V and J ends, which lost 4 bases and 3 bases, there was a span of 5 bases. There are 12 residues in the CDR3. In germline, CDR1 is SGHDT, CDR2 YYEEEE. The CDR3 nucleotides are TGTGCCAGCAGCGTCCCCAATCAGCCCCAGCATTTT. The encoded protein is CASSVPNQPQHF. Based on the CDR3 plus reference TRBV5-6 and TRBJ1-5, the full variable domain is DAGVTQSPTHLIKTRGQQVTLRCSPKSGHDTVSWYQQALGQGPQFIFQYYEEEERQRGNFPDRFSGHQFPNYSSELNVNALLLGDSALYLCASSVPNQPQHFGDGTRLSIL.